A selection of T cell receptor beta chains follows, all from one sample in a study of T cell repertoires in cytomegalovirus infection. These receptors are not linked to any known antigen. One entry per CDR3 protein results from TCRdb running MiXCR on the reads. The sample holds more than 65,000 distinct CDR3 sequences, around half seen once. Sequencing was performed on CD8+ T cells from cultured PBMCs, taken from culture after CMV antigen stimulation. All receptors come from a human donor in good health (CMV status not recorded). Some clones in this sample may be carry-over from other donors' samples. Each CDR3 is given with its conserved first and last residue. D genes are given only for firm matches. Clone sizes are given selectively: once, few, many, or a class where the clone is expanded.

j_gene: TRBJ2-1; v_gene: TRBV5-6; abundance: -; d_gene: -; CDR3aa: CASSPREVTADNEQFF; CDR3nt: TGTGCCAGCAGCCCCCGAGAAGTCACCGCGGACAATGAGCAGTTCTTC
j_gene: TRBJ1-2; v_gene: TRBV19; abundance: many; d_gene: -; CDR3aa: CASAGIYGYTF; CDR3nt: TGTGCCAGTGCAGGGATCTATGGCTACACCTTC
j_gene: TRBJ2-1; v_gene: TRBV3-1; abundance: -; d_gene: TRBD1; CDR3aa: CASSQEGQGDEQFF; CDR3nt: TGTGCCAGCAGCCAAGAGGGACAGGGGGATGAGCAGTTCTTC
j_gene: TRBJ2-3; v_gene: TRBV7-2; abundance: -; d_gene: -; CDR3aa: CASSLPLDTQYF; CDR3nt: TGTGCCAGCAGCTTACCGTTAGATACGCAGTATTTT
j_gene: TRBJ2-2; v_gene: TRBV7-2; abundance: -; d_gene: -; CDR3aa: CASSFRGTGELFF; CDR3nt: TGTGCCAGCAGCTTCAGGGGCACCGGGGAGCTGTTTTTT
j_gene: TRBJ1-1; v_gene: TRBV7-6; abundance: few; d_gene: TRBD1; CDR3aa: CASSLGRGRNTEAFF; CDR3nt: TGTGCCAGCAGCTTAGGAAGGGGGCGAAACACTGAAGCTTTCTTT
j_gene: TRBJ1-1; v_gene: TRBV7-6; abundance: -; d_gene: TRBD1; CDR3aa: CASSPGQPPLTDTEAFF; CDR3nt: TGTGCCAGCAGCCCGGGACAGCCCCCTTTAACAGATACTGAAGCTTTCTTT
j_gene: TRBJ2-1; v_gene: TRBV19; abundance: -; d_gene: TRBD2; CDR3aa: CASSSRTSGRASKGEQFF; CDR3nt: TGTGCCAGTAGTTCCCGGACTAGCGGGAGGGCCTCTAAGGGTGAGCAGTTCTTC
j_gene: TRBJ1-5; v_gene: TRBV5-1; abundance: once; d_gene: -; CDR3aa: CASSEGSGQPQHF; CDR3nt: TGCGCCAGCAGCGAGGGATCGGGGCAGCCCCAGCATTTT
j_gene: TRBJ1-2; v_gene: TRBV7-8; abundance: -; d_gene: -; CDR3aa: CASSSDGYGYTF; CDR3nt: TGTGCCAGCAGCTCTGACGGGTATGGCTACACCTTC
j_gene: TRBJ2-5; v_gene: TRBV27; abundance: -; d_gene: TRBD2; CDR3aa: CASSRTSGSGETQYF; CDR3nt: TGTGCCAGCAGCCGGACTAGCGGGAGTGGAGAGACCCAGTACTTC
j_gene: TRBJ2-7; v_gene: TRBV6-1; abundance: many; d_gene: TRBD2; CDR3aa: CASRKGTSGSLYEQYF; CDR3nt: TGTGCCAGCAGGAAAGGGACTAGCGGGAGTTTGTACGAGCAGTACTTC
j_gene: TRBJ2-7; v_gene: TRBV12-3/TRBV12-4; abundance: -; d_gene: -; CDR3aa: CASSFRGYEQYF; CDR3nt: TGTGCCAGCAGTTTTAGGGGCTACGAGCAGTACTTC
j_gene: TRBJ2-1; v_gene: TRBV20-1; abundance: few; d_gene: TRBD2; CDR3aa: CSAPIAGGNEQFF; CDR3nt: TGCAGTGCCCCGATAGCGGGAGGAAATGAGCAGTTCTTC
j_gene: TRBJ2-7; v_gene: TRBV28; abundance: few; d_gene: TRBD2; CDR3aa: CASKQAGASYEQYF; CDR3nt: TGTGCCAGCAAACAAGCGGGAGCCTCCTACGAGCAGTACTTC
j_gene: TRBJ1-1; v_gene: TRBV15; abundance: -; d_gene: -; CDR3aa: CATSRDRSTGRTEAFF; CDR3nt: TGTGCCACCAGCAGAGACAGAAGCACAGGGAGAACTGAAGCTTTCTTT
j_gene: TRBJ2-1; v_gene: TRBV12-3/TRBV12-4; abundance: few; d_gene: -; CDR3aa: CASSLATVEQFF; CDR3nt: TGTGCCAGCAGTTTAGCGACAGTGGAGCAGTTCTTC
j_gene: TRBJ2-1; v_gene: TRBV27; abundance: -; d_gene: TRBD1; CDR3aa: CASTRGGAVNEQFF; CDR3nt: TGTGCCAGCACCCGAGGGGGCGCAGTAAATGAGCAGTTCTTC
j_gene: TRBJ1-1; v_gene: TRBV4-2; abundance: few; d_gene: -; CDR3aa: CASSFRRGGTEAFF; CDR3nt: TGTGCCAGCAGCTTCCGGCGGGGGGGCACTGAAGCTTTCTTT
j_gene: TRBJ2-5; v_gene: TRBV6-6; abundance: -; d_gene: -; CDR3aa: CASSTRDTQETQYF; CDR3nt: TGTGCCAGCAGCACCCGAGACACCCAAGAGACCCAGTACTTC
j_gene: TRBJ2-7; v_gene: TRBV7-6; abundance: -; d_gene: TRBD1; CDR3aa: CASSLEGQGSYEQYF; CDR3nt: TGTGCCAGCAGCTTAGAGGGACAGGGCTCCTACGAGCAGTACTTC
j_gene: TRBJ1-4; v_gene: TRBV27; abundance: -; d_gene: -; CDR3aa: CASTSRSPVRGEKLFF; CDR3nt: TGTGCCAGCACCTCTAGGAGTCCTGTTAGGGGTGAAAAACTGTTTTTT
j_gene: TRBJ2-1; v_gene: TRBV7-2; abundance: many; d_gene: TRBD1; CDR3aa: CASSPRPGQGTYNEQFF; CDR3nt: TGTGCCAGCAGCCCTCGGCCGGGACAGGGGACGTACAATGAGCAGTTCTTC
j_gene: TRBJ2-6; v_gene: TRBV6-2/TRBV6-3; abundance: -; d_gene: -; CDR3aa: CASIPRGGMDGANVLTF; CDR3nt: TGTGCCAGCATCCCTCGGGGTGGGATGGATGGGGCCAACGTCCTGACTTTC
j_gene: TRBJ1-2; v_gene: TRBV3-1; abundance: -; d_gene: TRBD1; CDR3aa: CASSRGDRGRGYTF; CDR3nt: TGTGCCAGCAGCCGCGGGGACAGGGGGCGAGGCTACACCTTC
j_gene: TRBJ1-2; v_gene: TRBV5-6; abundance: -; d_gene: -; CDR3aa: CASSWTSSHYGYTF; CDR3nt: TGTGCCAGCAGCTGGACTTCGTCCCACTATGGCTACACCTTC
j_gene: TRBJ1-1; v_gene: TRBV11-2; abundance: -; d_gene: -; CDR3aa: CASSLDGQRGRVNTEAFF; CDR3nt: TGTGCCAGCAGCTTAGACGGACAGAGAGGTAGGGTTAACACTGAAGCTTTCTTT
j_gene: TRBJ1-1; v_gene: TRBV7-6; abundance: -; d_gene: -; CDR3aa: CASSPGESSSTEAFF; CDR3nt: TGTGCCAGCAGCCCCGGCGAGTCCTCGAGCACTGAAGCTTTCTTT
j_gene: TRBJ1-5; v_gene: TRBV6-6; abundance: -; d_gene: -; CDR3aa: CASNQQPWGNQPQHF; CDR3nt: TGTGCCAGCAATCAACAGCCCTGGGGCAATCAGCCCCAGCATTTT